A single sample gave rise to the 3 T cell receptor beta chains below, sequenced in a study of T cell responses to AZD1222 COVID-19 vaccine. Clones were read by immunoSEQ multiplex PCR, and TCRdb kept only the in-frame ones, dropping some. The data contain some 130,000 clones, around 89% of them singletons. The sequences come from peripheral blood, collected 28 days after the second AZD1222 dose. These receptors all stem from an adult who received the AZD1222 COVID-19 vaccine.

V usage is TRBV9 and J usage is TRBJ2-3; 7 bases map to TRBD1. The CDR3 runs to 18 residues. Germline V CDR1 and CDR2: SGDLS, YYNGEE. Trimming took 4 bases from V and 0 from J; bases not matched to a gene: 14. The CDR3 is CASSPSLGQRTSTDTQYF. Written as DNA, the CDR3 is TGTGCCAGCAGCCCCTCGTTGGGACAGCGAACTAGCACAGATACGCAGTATTTT.

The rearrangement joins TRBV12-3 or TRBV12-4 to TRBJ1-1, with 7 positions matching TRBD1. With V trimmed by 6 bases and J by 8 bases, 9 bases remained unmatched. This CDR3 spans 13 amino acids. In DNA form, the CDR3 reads TGTGCCAGCAGCAGACAGGGCCGGGGGGAAGCTTTCTTT. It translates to CASSRQGRGEAFF.

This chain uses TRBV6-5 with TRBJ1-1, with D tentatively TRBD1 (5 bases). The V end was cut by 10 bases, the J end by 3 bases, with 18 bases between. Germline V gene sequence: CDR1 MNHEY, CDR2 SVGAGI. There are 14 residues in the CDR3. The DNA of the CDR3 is TGTGCCACCCACCTCCGGACACTCGACACTGAAGCTTTCTTT. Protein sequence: CATHLRTLDTEAFF.